This T cell receptor beta chain is drawn from a study of vaccination and CD4 T cells after COVID-19. Germline trimming cut 6 bases from V and 15 bases from J; bases unmatched to any gene: 10. Germline V CDR1 and CDR2: SQVTM, ANQGSEA. The CDR3 extends over 11 amino acids. Turning to this clonotype: Its antigen is not known.

The Oncomine TCR Beta short-read assay generated sequence data from the DNA of cultured CD4+ T cells. A single record per CDR3 protein comes from TCRdb applying MiXCR to the PCR reads. The repertoire holds about 12,000 distinct CDR3 sequences, roughly 57% seen once, with around 7.8% in the top ten. As to treatment: approximately nine-day PBMC culture with coronavirus spike peptide pools or control peptides (ViraFEST assay). TCR sequencing followed the expansion of antigen-specific T cells with peptide pools in ViraFEST. IL-2 (approximately 9 IU/ml) and peptide pools (around 9.6 ug/ml) were added to cultures of around 2 million PBMCs per well.

Sequenced material: CD4+ T cells from blood, cultured in vitro. This TCR was recovered from a human donor who had recovered from COVID-19. The chain combines TRBV29-1 with TRBJ2-1; 8 nucleotides agree with TRBD2. In DNA form, the CDR3 reads TGCAGCGTCGCCGGGGGGGGGCTTGGGTTCTTC. Protein sequence: CSVAGGGLGFF.